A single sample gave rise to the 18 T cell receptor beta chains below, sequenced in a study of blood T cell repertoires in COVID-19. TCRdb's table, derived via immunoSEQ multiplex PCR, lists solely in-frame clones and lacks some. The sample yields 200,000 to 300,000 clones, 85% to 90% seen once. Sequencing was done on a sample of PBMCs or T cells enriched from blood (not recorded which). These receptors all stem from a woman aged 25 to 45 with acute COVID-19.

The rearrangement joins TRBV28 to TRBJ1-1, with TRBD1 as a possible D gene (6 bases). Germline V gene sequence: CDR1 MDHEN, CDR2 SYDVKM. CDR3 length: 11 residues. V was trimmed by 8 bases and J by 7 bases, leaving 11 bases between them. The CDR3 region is CASGGAVEAFF. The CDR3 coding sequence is TGTGCCAGCGGGGGGGCAGTTGAAGCTTTCTTT.

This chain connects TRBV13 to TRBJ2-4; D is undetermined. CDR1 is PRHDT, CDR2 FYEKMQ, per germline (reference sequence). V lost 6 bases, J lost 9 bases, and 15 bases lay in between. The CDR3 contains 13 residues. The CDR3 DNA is TGTGCCAGCAGTTTTGAGGAAAGAGCCATTCAGTACTTC. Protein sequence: CASSFEERAIQYF.

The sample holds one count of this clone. The CDR3 sequence is CASSPRQGRKLFF. DNA of the CDR3: TGTGCCAGCAGCCCCCGTCAGGGGCGGAAACTGTTTTTT. This rearrangement joins TRBV9 to TRBJ1-4; D may be TRBD1 (6 bases). The CDR3 runs to 13 residues. Germline CDR1 reads SGDLS; CDR2 reads YYNGEE. Trimming took 4 bases from V and 11 from J, leaving 15 bases between them. The variable domain in full, completed from reference TRBV9 and TRBJ1-4, reads DSGVTQTPKHLITATGQRVTLRCSPRSGDLSVYWYQQSLDQGLQFLIQYYNGEERAKGNILERFSAQQFPDLHSELNLSSLELGDSALYFCASSPRQGRKLFFGSGTQLSVL.

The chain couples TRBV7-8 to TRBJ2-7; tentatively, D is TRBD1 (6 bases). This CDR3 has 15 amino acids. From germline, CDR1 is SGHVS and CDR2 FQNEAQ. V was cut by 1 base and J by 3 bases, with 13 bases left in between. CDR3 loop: CASSLVTGPYYEQYF. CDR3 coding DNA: TGTGCCAGCAGCTTAGTAACAGGGCCCTACTACGAGCAGTACTTC.

The CDR3 region is CASSQSGNYGYTF. The CDR3 region has the DNA TGTGCCAGCTCTCAATCCGGTAACTATGGCTACACCTTC. V is TRBV6-4 and J is TRBJ1-2, with D unclear. This CDR3 contains 13 residues. V shed 8 bases and J shed 1 base, with 11 bases lying between them. Germline V gives CDR1 MRHNA, CDR2 SNTAGT.

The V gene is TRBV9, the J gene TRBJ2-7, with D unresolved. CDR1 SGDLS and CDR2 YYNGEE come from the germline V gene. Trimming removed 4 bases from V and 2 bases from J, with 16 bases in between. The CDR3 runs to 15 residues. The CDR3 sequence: CASSSDLGRTYEQYF. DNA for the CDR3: TGTGCCAGCAGCTCAGATCTCGGCAGGACCTACGAGCAGTACTTC.

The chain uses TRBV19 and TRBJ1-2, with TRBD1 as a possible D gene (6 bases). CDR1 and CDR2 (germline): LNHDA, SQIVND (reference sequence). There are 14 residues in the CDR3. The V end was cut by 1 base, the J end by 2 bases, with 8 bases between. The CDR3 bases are TGTGCCAGTAGTATAGGGGGACACAACTATGGCTACACCTTC. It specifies CASSIGGHNYGYTF. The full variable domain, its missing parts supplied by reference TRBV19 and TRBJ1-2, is DGGITQSPKYLFRKEGQNVTLSCEQNLNHDAMYWYRQDPGQGLRLIYYSQIVNDFQKGDIAEGYSVSREKKESFPLTVTSAQKNPTAFYLCASSIGGHNYGYTFGSGTRLTVV.

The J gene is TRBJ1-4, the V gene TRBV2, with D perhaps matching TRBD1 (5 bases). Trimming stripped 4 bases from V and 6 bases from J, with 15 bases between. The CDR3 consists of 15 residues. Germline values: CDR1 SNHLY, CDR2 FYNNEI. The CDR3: CASSVRRDHYEKLFF. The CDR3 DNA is TGTGCCAGCAGTGTAAGGAGGGACCACTATGAAAAACTGTTTTTT.

The CDR3 sequence is CASSLSGAGANVLTF. The CDR3 nucleotides are TGTGCCAGCAGTTTATCAGGGGCTGGGGCCAACGTCCTGACTTTC. V gene TRBV27 combines with J gene TRBJ2-6, with D possibly matching TRBD1 (5 bases). V was trimmed by 0 bases and J by 2 bases, leaving 5 bases between them. This CDR3 is built from 15 residues. Germline V CDR1 and CDR2: MNHEY, SMNVEV (reference sequence).

The CDR3 bases are TGCGCCAGCAGCCAAGAGGGGGGACAGGGTCGCCACGAGCAGTACTTC. It specifies CASSQEGGQGRHEQYF. The genes are TRBV4-1 and TRBJ2-7; 9 positions agree with TRBD1. J gave up 5 bases and V 0 bases, and 8 bases lay outside the gene matches. CDR1 MGHRA and CDR2 YSYEKL come from the germline V gene. The CDR3 has 16 residues.

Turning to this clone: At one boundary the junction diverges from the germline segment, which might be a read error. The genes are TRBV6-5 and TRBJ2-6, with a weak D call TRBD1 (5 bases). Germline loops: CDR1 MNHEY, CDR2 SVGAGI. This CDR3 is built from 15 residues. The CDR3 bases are TGCTCCACCTCAGACAGTTCCTCTGGGGCCAACGTCCTGACTTTC. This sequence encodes CSTSDSSSGANVLTF.

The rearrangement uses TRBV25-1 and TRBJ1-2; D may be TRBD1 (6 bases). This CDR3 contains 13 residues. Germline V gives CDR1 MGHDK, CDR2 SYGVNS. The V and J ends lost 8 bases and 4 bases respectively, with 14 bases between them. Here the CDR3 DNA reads TGTGCCAGCCAGGGGAGAACCGGCTATGGCTACACCTTC. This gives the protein CASQGRTGYGYTF.

CDR3 amino acids: CASSLSTTVAGSRTDTQYF. CDR3 in DNA: TGTGCCAGCAGTTTATCGACCACCGTAGCGGGATCCCGCACAGATACGCAGTATTTT. The chain is built from TRBV27 and TRBJ2-3; 8 nucleotides align to TRBD2. After removal of 0 bases from V and 1 base from J, the junction contained 12 bases not matched to a gene. CDR3 length: 19 residues. Germline CDR1 reads MNHEY; CDR2 reads SMNVEV (reference sequence).

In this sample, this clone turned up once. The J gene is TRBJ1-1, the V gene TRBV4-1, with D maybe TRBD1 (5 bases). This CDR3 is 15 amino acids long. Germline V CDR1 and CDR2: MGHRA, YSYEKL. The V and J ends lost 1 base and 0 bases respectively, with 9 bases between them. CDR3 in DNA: TGCGCCAGCAGCCAAGGGGGGGGAGTGAACACTGAAGCTTTCTTT. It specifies CASSQGGGVNTEAFF.

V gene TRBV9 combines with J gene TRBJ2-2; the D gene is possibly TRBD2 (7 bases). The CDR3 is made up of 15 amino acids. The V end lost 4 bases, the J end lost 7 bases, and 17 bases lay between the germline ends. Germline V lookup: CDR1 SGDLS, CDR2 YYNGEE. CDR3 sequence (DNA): TGTGCCAGCAGCCCCTCCGGGGGGCGGGTCGGGGAGCTGTTTTTT. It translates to CASSPSGGRVGELFF.

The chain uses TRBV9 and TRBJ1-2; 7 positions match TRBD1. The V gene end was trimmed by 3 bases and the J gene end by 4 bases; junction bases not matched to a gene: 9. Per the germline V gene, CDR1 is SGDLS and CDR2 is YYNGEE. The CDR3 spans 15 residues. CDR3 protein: CASSARLDRTYGYTF. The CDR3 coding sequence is TGTGCCAGCAGCGCCCGCCTGGACAGGACCTATGGCTACACCTTC. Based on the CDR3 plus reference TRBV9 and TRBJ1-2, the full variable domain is DSGVTQTPKHLITATGQRVTLRCSPRSGDLSVYWYQQSLDQGLQFLIQYYNGEERAKGNILERFSAQQFPDLHSELNLSSLELGDSALYFCASSARLDRTYGYTFGSGTRLTVV.

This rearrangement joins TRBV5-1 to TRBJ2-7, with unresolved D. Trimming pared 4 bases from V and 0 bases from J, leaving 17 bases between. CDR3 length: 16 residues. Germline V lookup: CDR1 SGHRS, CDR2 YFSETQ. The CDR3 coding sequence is TGCGCCAGCAGCCCCGACGGTGAGGTATTCTCCTACGAGCAGTACTTC. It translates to CASSPDGEVFSYEQYF.

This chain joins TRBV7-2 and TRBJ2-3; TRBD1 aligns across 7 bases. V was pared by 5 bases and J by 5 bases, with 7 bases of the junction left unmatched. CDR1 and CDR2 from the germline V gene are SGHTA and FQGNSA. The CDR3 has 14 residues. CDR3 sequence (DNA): TGTGCCAGCAGCAGGGACAGCCAAGGAGATACGCAGTATTTT. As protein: CASSRDSQGDTQYF.